Below are 27 T cell receptor beta chains sequenced from a single sample in a study of radiation and T cells in renal cell carcinoma. As to time point: blood 4 weeks post-SBRT, at nephrectomy. The treatment is: 15 Gy SBRT to primary tumor, nephrectomy 4 weeks later. Only in-frame clones appear in the TCRdb table, and some are missing; sequencing was by immunoSEQ multiplex PCR. The repertoire holds about 78,000 clones, with around 89% as singletons. Sequencing was performed on blood, taken from a patient whose treatment included radiotherapy and nephrectomy. The source of these receptors is a woman in her seventies with renal cell carcinoma.

This clone was detected only once. The CDR3 nucleotides are TGTGCCAGCAGCGAAAGACAGTTCTATGGCTACACCTTC. Translation: CASSERQFYGYTF. The gene calls are TRBV7-9 and TRBJ1-2, with a weak D call TRBD1 (5 bases). The CDR3 length is 13 residues. The V end was cut by 5 bases, the J end by 4 bases, with 11 bases between. Looked up from germline, CDR1 is SEHNR and CDR2 is FQNEAQ (reference sequence). Using reference TRBV7-9 and TRBJ1-2 for the parts outside the CDR3, the full variable domain is DTGVSQNPRHKITKRGQNVTFRCDPISEHNRLYWYRQTLGQGPEFLTYFQNEAQLEKSRLLSDRFSAERPKGSFSTLEIQRTEQGDSAMYLCASSERQFYGYTFGSGTRLTVV.

In nucleotides, the CDR3 is TGTGCCAGCAGTTTATATGCGGGGCTAAACTATGGCTACACCTTC. Amino acid sequence: CASSLYAGLNYGYTF. The chain carries TRBV27 and TRBJ1-2; the D gene is possibly TRBD1 (5 bases). The V gene lost 1 base and the J gene lost 2 bases, with 11 bases spanning the gap. Germline assignment: CDR1 MNHEY and CDR2 SMNVEV (reference sequence). This CDR3 spans 15 amino acids.

V gene TRBV5-4 combines with J gene TRBJ1-2, with TRBD1 matching 10 bases. Trimming removed 1 base from V and 7 bases from J; junction bases left unmatched: 7. The length of the CDR3 is 15 residues. CDR1 is SGHNT and CDR2 is YYREEE in the germline V gene (reference sequence). The CDR3 nucleotides are TGTGCCAGCAGCTTGAACGTGGACAGGGGGGGTGGCTACACCTTC. This encodes CASSLNVDRGGGYTF.

The V gene is TRBV5-5, the J gene TRBJ1-2; TRBD1 might be the D (6 bases). The CDR3 totals 14 residues. The germline CDR1 and CDR2 sequences are SGHKS and YYEKEE (reference sequence). The germline V and J ends were trimmed by 0 bases and 2 bases, with 8 bases remaining between them. The CDR3 reads CASSLGQANYGYTF. The CDR3 DNA is TGTGCCAGCAGCTTGGGACAGGCGAACTATGGCTACACCTTC.

V and J are TRBV4-2 and TRBJ1-5, with TRBD1 matching 7 bases. From germline, CDR1 is LGHNA and CDR2 YNFKEQ. The CDR3 sequence is 14 residues long. J lost 7 bases, V lost 1 base, and 4 bases had no gene match. CDR3 bases: TGTGCCAGCAGCCAAGGACAGGGCGGACAGCCCCAGCATTTT. This encodes CASSQGQGGQPQHF.

V is TRBV9 and J is TRBJ2-1; TRBD1 agrees at 10 bases. Germline CDR1 SGDLS, CDR2 YYNGEE. CDR3 length equals 15 residues. Germline trimming cut 3 bases from V and 9 bases from J; bases unmatched to any gene: 9. The CDR3 bases are TGTGCCAGCAGCGCCGACAGGGGGCAGTTTAGTGAGCAGTTCTTC. This codes for CASSADRGQFSEQFF.

This clone was seen only once. The chain joins TRBV5-1 to TRBJ2-3; D is possibly TRBD1 (6 bases). V was pared by 4 bases and J by 5 bases, with 11 bases between. The CDR3 totals 13 residues. Looked up from germline, CDR1 is SGHRS and CDR2 is YFSETQ. CDR3 in DNA: TGCGCCAGCAGCCCGTACAGGGAAGATACGCAGTATTTT. As protein: CASSPYREDTQYF.

The rearrangement uses TRBV15 and TRBJ1-3; no definite D call. CDR1 and CDR2 from the germline V gene are LNHNV and YYDKDF (reference sequence). The CDR3 is 16 residues long. The V gene lost 0 bases and the J gene lost 2 bases, with 11 bases spanning the gap. The DNA of the CDR3 is TGTGCCACCAGCAGAGATCTCGGAAGGACTGGAAACACCATATATTTT. Its protein is CATSRDLGRTGNTIYF.

The chain joins TRBV14 to TRBJ1-5; D is unclear. Trimming removed 0 bases at V and 6 bases at J, with 6 bases between. The CDR3 is made up of 13 amino acids. Germline V lookup: CDR1 SGHDN, CDR2 FVKESK. This CDR3 is CASSQDMGQPQHF. CDR3 in DNA: TGTGCCAGCAGCCAAGATATGGGTCAGCCCCAGCATTTT. Full variable domain (remainder filled in from reference TRBV14 and TRBJ1-5): EAGVTQFPSHSVIEKGQTVTLRCDPISGHDNLYWYRRVMGKEIKFLLHFVKESKQDESGMPNNRFLAERTGGTYSTLKVQPAELEDSGVYFCASSQDMGQPQHFGDGTRLSIL.

The chain has TRBV10-3 and TRBJ2-3; tentative D call: TRBD1 (6 bases). The CDR3 is 15 amino acids. V was cut by 11 bases and J by 0 bases, with 18 bases left in between. CDR1 and CDR2 (germline): ENHRY, SYGVKD. The CDR3 coding sequence is TGTGCCCTGGGGGCGGGCGCCTCAAGCACAGATACGCAGTATTTT. Amino acid sequence: CALGAGASSTDTQYF.

V is TRBV19 and J is TRBJ2-1; 7 bases are a match to TRBD1. The germline CDR1 and CDR2 sequences are LNHDA and SQIVND (reference sequence). The CDR3 has 15 amino acids. Trimming took 4 bases from V and 1 from J; bases not matched to a gene: 4. In nucleotides, the CDR3 is TGTGCCAGTAGTAGGGACAGTACTTCCTACAATGAGCAGTTCTTC. Encoded protein: CASSRDSTSYNEQFF. Looking up the rest from reference TRBV19 and TRBJ2-1 gives the full variable domain: DGGITQSPKYLFRKEGQNVTLSCEQNLNHDAMYWYRQDPGQGLRLIYYSQIVNDFQKGDIAEGYSVSREKKESFPLTVTSAQKNPTAFYLCASSRDSTSYNEQFFGPGTRLTVL.

The chain is built from TRBV30 and TRBJ1-5, with D perhaps TRBD1 (5 bases). The CDR3 consists of 14 residues. Germline V gives CDR1 GTSNPN, CDR2 SVGIG (reference sequence). V lost 2 bases to trimming and J lost 3 bases, with 11 bases between them. The CDR3 spells CAWSKGPYNQPQHF. CDR3 DNA sequence: TGTGCCTGGAGTAAGGGACCTTACAATCAGCCCCAGCATTTT.

The V call is TRBV9, the J call TRBJ2-3; D is uncertain. CDR1 and CDR2 (germline): SGDLS, YYNGEE. The V end was cut by 0 bases, the J end by 4 bases, with 6 bases between. The CDR3 length is 13 residues. The CDR3 loop reads CASSVAGPDTQYF. The CDR3 DNA reads TGTGCCAGCAGCGTAGCGGGCCCAGATACGCAGTATTTT.

The V call is TRBV5-1, the J call TRBJ2-7; 8 bases fit TRBD1. The CDR3 runs 14 residues. Looked up from germline, CDR1 is SGHRS and CDR2 is YFSETQ. The V segment lost 9 bases and the J segment 1 base; nucleotides outside the gene matches: 9. The CDR3 spells CATQTDRGSYEQYF. The CDR3 nucleotides read TGCGCCACCCAAACCGACAGGGGATCCTACGAGCAGTACTTC.

The chain has TRBV5-4 and TRBJ1-4, with a possible D match to TRBD1 (6 bases). Germline CDR1 and CDR2: SGHNT and YYREEE (reference sequence). This CDR3 is 17 amino acids long. Trimming removed 4 bases from V and 2 bases from J, with 18 bases in between. The CDR3 loop reads CASSPSALGATNEKLFF. The DNA of the CDR3 is TGTGCCAGCAGCCCATCTGCCCTGGGGGCTACTAATGAAAAACTGTTTTTT. The variable domain in full, completed from reference TRBV5-4 and TRBJ1-4, reads ETGVTQSPTHLIKTRGQQVTLRCSSQSGHNTVSWYQQALGQGPQFIFQYYREEENGRGNFPPRFSGLQFPNYSSELNVNALELDDSALYLCASSPSALGATNEKLFFGSGTQLSVL.

V usage is TRBV7-2 and J usage is TRBJ1-2; D gene ambiguous. Germline assignment: CDR1 SGHTA and CDR2 FQGNSA. V lost 2 bases and J lost 8, with 12 bases in between. This CDR3 region has 13 residues. The CDR3 DNA reads TGTGCCAGCAGCTTATACTCCGGGCCCGGCTACACCTTC. This sequence encodes CASSLYSGPGYTF.

This chain links TRBV5-6 with TRBJ2-7; 7 bases fit TRBD1. The CDR3 is 15 amino acids. The J segment lost 3 bases and the V segment lost 4 bases, leaving 10 bases of the junction unmatched. Germline V CDR1 and CDR2: SGHDT, YYEEEE. The CDR3 loop is CASSAITRDSYEQYF. In nucleotides, the CDR3 is TGTGCCAGCAGCGCGATCACTCGGGACAGCTACGAGCAGTACTTC.

The chain combines TRBV2 with TRBJ2-1, with a tentative D call TRBD2 (7 bases). V dropped 5 bases and J dropped 7 bases, with 24 bases sitting between them. This CDR3 region has 17 residues. In germline, CDR1 is SNHLY, CDR2 FYNNEI. The CDR3 sequence: CASSPQGWGGARNEQFF. The CDR3 DNA follows: TGTGCCAGCAGTCCCCAAGGATGGGGGGGGGCAAGAAATGAGCAGTTCTTC. The full variable domain, in which reference TRBV2 and TRBJ2-1 provide the parts outside the CDR3, is EPEVTQTPSHQVTQMGQEVILRCVPISNHLYFYWYRQILGQKVEFLVSFYNNEISEKSEIFDDQFSVERPDGSNFTLKIRSTKLEDSAMYFCASSPQGWGGARNEQFFGPGTRLTVL.

The V call is TRBV6-4, the J call TRBJ2-3; no definite D call. With 8 bases removed from V and 2 bases from J, the gap between germline ends came to 17 bases. CDR1 is MRHNA and CDR2 is SNTAGT in the germline V gene. This CDR3 has 15 amino acids. The CDR3 spells CASRLGPQFTDTQYF. The CDR3 region has the DNA TGTGCCAGCCGCCTTGGACCCCAGTTCACAGATACGCAGTATTTT.

The chain employs TRBV19 and TRBJ1-2; D is perhaps TRBD1 (6 bases). V was shortened by 7 bases and J by 4 bases, with 19 bases between the two germline ends. CDR1 is LNHDA and CDR2 is SQIVND in the germline V gene (reference sequence). This CDR3 region has 15 residues. The CDR3 DNA reads as TGTGCCAGTACCATCAGTTGGACAGCCCTCTATGGCTACACCTTC. Its translation: CASTISWTALYGYTF.

This sequence joins TRBV5-1 and TRBJ1-1; perhaps TRBD1 as D (5 bases). The CDR3 consists of 14 residues. Germline V gene sequence: CDR1 SGHRS, CDR2 YFSETQ. The V end was cut by 3 bases, the J end by 1 base, with 10 bases between. CDR3 residues: CASSSGSPNTEAFF. DNA for the CDR3: TGCGCCAGCAGCTCAGGGTCACCGAACACTGAAGCTTTCTTT. The variable domain in full, with the rest retrieved from reference TRBV5-1 and TRBJ1-1, is KAGVTQTPRYLIKTRGQQVTLSCSPISGHRSVSWYQQTPGQGLQFLFEYFSETQRNKGNFPGRFSGRQFSNSRSEMNVSTLELGDSALYLCASSSGSPNTEAFFGQGTRLTVV.

This clone showed up just a few times. The chain couples TRBV30 to TRBJ2-2; 7 nucleotides agree with TRBD2. Germline V CDR1 and CDR2: GTSNPN, SVGIG (reference sequence). CDR3 length equals 13 residues. The V and J ends lost 3 bases and 4 bases, in that order; junction bases with no gene match: 2. This CDR3 reads CAWRPGGTGELFF. The DNA of the CDR3 is TGTGCCTGGAGACCGGGAGGCACCGGGGAGCTGTTTTTT.

V and J are TRBV7-9 and TRBJ1-4, with 8 bases identical to TRBD1. The CDR3 runs 14 residues. V was clipped by 3 bases and J by 3 bases; unmatched bases: 0. Germline-derived CDR1 and CDR2 are SEHNR and FQNEAQ (reference sequence). The CDR3 DNA reads TGTGCCAGCAGCTTGACAGGGGCTAATGAAAAACTGTTTTTT. Encoded protein: CASSLTGANEKLFF.

The V gene is TRBV5-4, the J gene TRBJ2-7; 9 nucleotides line up with TRBD2. Losses at the gene ends were 4 bases for V and 2 bases for J; bases not matched to a gene: 10. The CDR3 has 16 residues. From germline, CDR1 is SGHNT and CDR2 YYREEE (reference sequence). The chain's CDR3 is CASSPTMTSGAYEQYF. The CDR3 DNA is TGTGCCAGCAGCCCTACAATGACTAGCGGTGCCTACGAGCAGTACTTC. Combining the CDR3 with reference TRBV5-4 and TRBJ2-7 gives the whole variable domain ETGVTQSPTHLIKTRGQQVTLRCSSQSGHNTVSWYQQALGQGPQFIFQYYREEENGRGNFPPRFSGLQFPNYSSELNVNALELDDSALYLCASSPTMTSGAYEQYFGPGTRLTVT.

The chain has TRBV7-9 and TRBJ1-6; 7 bases line up with TRBD1. Germline CDR1 reads SEHNR; CDR2 reads FQNEAQ (reference sequence). J was trimmed by 7 bases and V by 1 base; bases with no gene match: 1. This CDR3 contains 14 residues. CDR3 sequence: CASSLDRGNSPLHF. CDR3 coding DNA: TGTGCCAGCAGCTTAGACAGGGGAAATTCACCCCTCCACTTT.

The chain employs TRBV19 and TRBJ2-7, with no clear D. In germline, CDR1 is LNHDA, CDR2 SQIVND (reference sequence). The CDR3 is made up of 11 amino acids. V shed 5 bases and J shed 3 bases, with 5 bases lying between them. For the CDR3, the DNA is TGTGCCAGTAGTTCCATCTACGAGCAGTACTTC. Its translation: CASSSIYEQYF.

The J gene is TRBJ1-5, the V gene TRBV28; TRBD1 matches at 7 bases. This CDR3 has 15 amino acids. Germline-derived CDR1 and CDR2 are MDHEN and SYDVKM. Germline trimming cut 4 bases from V and 2 bases from J; bases unmatched to any gene: 5. Here the CDR3 reads CASSSTGKGNQPQHF. The CDR3, as DNA: TGTGCCAGCAGTTCGACAGGGAAGGGCAATCAGCCCCAGCATTTT.